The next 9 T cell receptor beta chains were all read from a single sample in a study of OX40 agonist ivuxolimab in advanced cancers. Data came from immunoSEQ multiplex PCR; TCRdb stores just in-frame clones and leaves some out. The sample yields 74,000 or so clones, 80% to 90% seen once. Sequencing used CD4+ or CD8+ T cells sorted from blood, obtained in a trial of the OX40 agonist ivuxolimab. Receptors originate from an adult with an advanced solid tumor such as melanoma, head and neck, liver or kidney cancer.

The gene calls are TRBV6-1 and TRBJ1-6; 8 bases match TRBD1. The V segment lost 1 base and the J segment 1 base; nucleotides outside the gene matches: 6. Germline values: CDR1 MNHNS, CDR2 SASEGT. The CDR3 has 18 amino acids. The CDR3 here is CASSEGTGGFSYNSPLHF. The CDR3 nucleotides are TGTGCCAGCAGTGAAGGTACAGGGGGGTTTTCCTATAATTCACCCCTCCACTTT.

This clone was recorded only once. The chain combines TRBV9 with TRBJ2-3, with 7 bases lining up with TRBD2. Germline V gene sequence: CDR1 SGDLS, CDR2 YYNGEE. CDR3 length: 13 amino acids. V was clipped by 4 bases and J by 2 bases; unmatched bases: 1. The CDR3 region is CASSLADTDTQYF. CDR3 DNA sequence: TGTGCCAGCAGCCTAGCGGACACAGATACGCAGTATTTT.

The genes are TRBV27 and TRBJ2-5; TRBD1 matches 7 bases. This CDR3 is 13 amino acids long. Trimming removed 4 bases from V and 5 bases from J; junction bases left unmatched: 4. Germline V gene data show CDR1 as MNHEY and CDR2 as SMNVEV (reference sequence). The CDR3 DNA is TGTGCCAGCAGTTCCGACAGGGTGGAGACCCAGTACTTC. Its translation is CASSSDRVETQYF.

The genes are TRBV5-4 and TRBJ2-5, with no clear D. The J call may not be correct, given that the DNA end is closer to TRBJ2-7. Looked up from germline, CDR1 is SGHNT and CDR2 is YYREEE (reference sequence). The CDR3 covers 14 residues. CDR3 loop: CASSLGQRTYEQYF. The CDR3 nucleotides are TGTGCCAGCAGCTTAGGGCAGAGAACCTACGAGCAGTACTTC.

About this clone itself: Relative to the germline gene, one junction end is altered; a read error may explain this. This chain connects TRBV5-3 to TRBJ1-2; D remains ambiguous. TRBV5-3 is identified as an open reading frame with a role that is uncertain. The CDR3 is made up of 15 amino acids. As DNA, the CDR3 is TGTGCCAGCAGCTCCGCCACGGAACCTAACTATGGCTACACCTTC. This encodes CASSSATEPNYGYTF.

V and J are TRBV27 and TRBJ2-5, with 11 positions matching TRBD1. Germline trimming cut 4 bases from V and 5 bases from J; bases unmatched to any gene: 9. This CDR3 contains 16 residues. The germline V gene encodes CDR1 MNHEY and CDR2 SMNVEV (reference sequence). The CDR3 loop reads CASSSPSDRGRETQYF. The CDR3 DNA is TGTGCCAGCAGTTCCCCATCGGACAGGGGGCGGGAGACCCAGTACTTC.

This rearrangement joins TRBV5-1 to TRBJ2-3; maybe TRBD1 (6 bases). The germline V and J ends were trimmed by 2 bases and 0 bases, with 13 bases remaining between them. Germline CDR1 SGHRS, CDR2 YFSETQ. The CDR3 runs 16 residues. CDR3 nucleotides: TGCGCCAGCAGCTTAATGGGACACCATAGCACAGATACGCAGTATTTT. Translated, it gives CASSLMGHHSTDTQYF.

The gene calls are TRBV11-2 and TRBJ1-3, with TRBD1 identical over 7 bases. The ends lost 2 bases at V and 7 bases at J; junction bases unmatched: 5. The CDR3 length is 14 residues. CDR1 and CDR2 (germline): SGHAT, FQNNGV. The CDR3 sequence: CASSLFARGNTIYF. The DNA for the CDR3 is TGTGCCAGCAGCTTATTTGCCAGGGGGAACACCATATATTTT.

The CDR3 DNA is TGCGCCAGCAGTCCAGCGAGAAGCACAGATACGCAGTATTTT. This encodes CASSPARSTDTQYF. The chain has TRBV4-1 and TRBJ2-3; D ambiguous. Looked up from germline, CDR1 is MGHRA and CDR2 is YSYEKL. Trimming shortened V by 6 bases and J by 0 bases, and 10 bases separated the two germline ends. The CDR3 totals 14 residues.